Below, 14 T cell receptor beta chains from the same sample are listed, as sequenced in a study of pediatric ulcerative colitis. One to two pinch biopsies were taken from the rectum during colonoscopy. Clones were sequenced by immunoSEQ multiplex PCR, and TCRdb holds only the in-frame ones, with some missing. The sample contains 20,000 to 30,000 clones, approximately 71% of which appear only once. The sample taken for sequencing was gut tissue. These receptors all stem from a boy aged 5-17 years with severe ulcerative colitis.

This chain joins TRBV5-1 and TRBJ2-1; possible D gene TRBD1, 6 bases. V was cut by 1 base and J by 4 bases, with 12 bases left in between. Germline CDR1 reads SGHRS; CDR2 reads YFSETQ. This CDR3 spans 15 amino acids. The CDR3 sequence is CASSLSKGVYNEQFF. Here the CDR3 DNA reads TGCGCCAGCAGCTTGTCAAAGGGGGTTTACAATGAGCAGTTCTTC.

The chain combines TRBV30 with TRBJ2-7, with D unclear. The CDR3 runs to 14 residues. V was trimmed by 1 base and J by 0 bases, leaving 10 bases between them. The germline gives CDR1 GTSNPN, CDR2 SVGIG (reference sequence). CDR3: CAWSGGFSSYEQYF. The CDR3 nucleotides are TGTGCCTGGAGTGGTGGATTTAGCTCCTACGAGCAGTACTTC.

This chain uses TRBV27 with TRBJ2-1, with 8 bases fitting TRBD2. Germline trimming cut 3 bases from V and 8 bases from J; bases unmatched to any gene: 9. The CDR3 is 15 residues long. Per the germline V gene, CDR1 is MNHEY and CDR2 is SMNVEV (reference sequence). CDR3 sequence (DNA): TGTGCCAGCAGTTTGACCCTAGCGGGTTGGGATGAGCAGTTCTTC. Protein sequence: CASSLTLAGWDEQFF.

V gene TRBV7-2 combines with J gene TRBJ2-1, with TRBD2 identical over 11 bases. The germline V gene has CDR1 SGHTA and CDR2 FQGNSA. CDR3 size: 15 residues. J gave up 7 bases and V 1 base, and 3 bases lay outside the gene matches. CDR3 nucleotide sequence: TGTGCCAGCAGCTTAGGTGCTAGCGGGAGGAATGAGCAGTTCTTC. This encodes CASSLGASGRNEQFF.

This clone was detected a few times. This chain joins TRBV2 and TRBJ1-1; maybe TRBD1 (5 bases). Germline V CDR1 and CDR2: SNHLY, FYNNEI. The CDR3 runs 13 residues. With 0 bases removed from V and 5 bases from J, the gap between germline ends came to 7 bases. CDR3 DNA: TGTGCCAGCAGTGAAGCGGAGGGGACTGAAGCTTTCTTT. It is translated as CASSEAEGTEAFF.

V usage is TRBV11-3 and J usage is TRBJ1-1; no reliable D call. The CDR3 is 12 residues long. Germline V gene sequence: CDR1 SGHNT, CDR2 YENEEA. V was clipped by 3 bases and J by 7 bases, with 9 bases between them. The CDR3 nucleotides are TGTGCCAGCAGCTTCTCCCGGAGTGAAGCTTTCTTT. Translation: CASSFSRSEAFF.

The chain carries TRBV28 and TRBJ1-2; 10 nucleotides align to TRBD1. This CDR3 region has 15 residues. The germline CDR1 and CDR2 sequences are MDHEN and SYDVKM. V was clipped by 11 bases and J by 2 bases; unmatched bases: 11. The CDR3 region is CALGSTDRGNYGYTF. The CDR3 DNA reads TGTGCCTTGGGGTCCACGGACAGGGGGAACTATGGCTACACCTTC.

This clone appeared a single time. The V and J genes are TRBV27 and TRBJ1-2; D remains unclear. This CDR3 is built from 16 residues. The germline V gene encodes CDR1 MNHEY and CDR2 SMNVEV (reference sequence). V lost 6 bases to trimming and J lost 0 bases, with 17 bases between them. CDR3 sequence (DNA): TGTGCCAGCAGCCCCATCGGACCGAGGCCTAACTATGGCTACACCTTC. It encodes CASSPIGPRPNYGYTF.

This rearrangement joins TRBV6-5 to TRBJ2-1, with a tentative D call TRBD2 (6 bases). Germline lookup yields CDR1 MNHEY and CDR2 SVGAGI. Trimming removed 7 bases from V and 2 bases from J, with 15 bases in between. This CDR3 has 15 amino acids. The DNA of the CDR3 is TGTGCCAGCACTAAACCGGGAGTGGCCTACAATGAGCAGTTCTTC. Translating gives CASTKPGVAYNEQFF.

This clone came up a few times. The rearrangement uses TRBV6-5 and TRBJ1-2; D not resolved. Germline assignment: CDR1 MNHEY and CDR2 SVGAGI. The CDR3 is made up of 11 amino acids. V was pared by 10 bases and J by 2 bases, with 8 bases between. In DNA form, the CDR3 reads TGTGCCACGGAGAGGAACTATGGCTACACCTTC. Its protein is CATERNYGYTF.

The chain combines TRBV6-5 with TRBJ2-2, with D unresolved. CDR1 is MNHEY and CDR2 is SVGAGI in the germline V gene. The ends were cut back, 2 bases at V and 5 bases at J, with 9 bases in the middle. There are 14 residues in the CDR3. The CDR3 spells CASSYLPQTGELFF. The CDR3 nucleotides are TGTGCCAGCAGTTACCTGCCTCAGACCGGGGAGCTGTTTTTT.

J is TRBJ1-2 and V is TRBV28; D call uncertain. V gave up 6 bases and J gave up 4 bases, with 18 bases separating them. CDR3 length: 15 amino acids. Germline CDR1 and CDR2: MDHEN and SYDVKM. The CDR3 reads CASRDMGSEAYGYTF. The CDR3 nucleotides read TGTGCCAGCAGAGATATGGGAAGCGAGGCCTATGGCTACACCTTC.

The chain carries TRBV29-1 and TRBJ2-5; 7 bases match TRBD2. The CDR3 sequence is 16 residues long. From germline, CDR1 is SQVTM and CDR2 ANQGSEA. V dropped 4 bases and J dropped 1; count of bases not matched to a gene: 12. CDR3 loop: CSVGGEGKASQETQYF. The CDR3 DNA reads as TGCAGCGTTGGAGGGGAGGGTAAGGCGTCCCAAGAGACCCAGTACTTC.

This clone was found once. The gene calls are TRBV14 and TRBJ2-3; no clear D. Per the germline V gene, CDR1 is SGHDN and CDR2 is FVKESK. This CDR3 has 15 residues. The V gene lost 2 bases and the J gene lost 0 bases, with 9 bases spanning the gap. This CDR3 reads CASSQTGFSTDTQYF. DNA of the CDR3: TGTGCCAGCAGCCAAACGGGTTTCAGCACAGATACGCAGTATTTT.